This TCR beta chain was found in a study of cytomegalovirus exposure and HLA in healthy donors. Study-level findings and limits: Later on, an analysis found that several of the most significant clusters appeared to be linked to common viral pathogens, which included parvovirus B19. A prior analysis recorded that most TCR beta V segments were productive about 87% or about 30% of the time. Later genetic work tied a missense DCLRE1C variant to beta-chain V and J trimming.

V lost 1 base, J lost 6 bases, and 4 bases stayed unmatched. The CDR3 covers 16 residues. Germline V gene lookup returns CDR1 KGHSH and CDR2 LQKENI. Sampled while nominally healthy, donors likely had unrecorded immune exposures. PCR used 60 Vbeta primers and 13 Jbeta primers. The table came from immunoSEQ multiplex PCR; TCRdb's copy has only in-frame clones and leaves some out. In the table there are approximately 140,000 clones, roughly 69% of which are singletons. A word on this clone: Its antigen is as yet unknown.

The rearrangement joins TRBV18 to TRBJ2-3; 13 bases fit TRBD2. This TCR was sampled from a human donor in good health. The material sequenced was PBMCs. In DNA form, the CDR3 reads TGTGCCAGCTCACCACGACTAGCGGGAGGATGGGATACGCAGTATTTT. It specifies CASSPRLAGGWDTQYF.